This T cell receptor (beta chain) was obtained from a study of breast tumors, draining lymph nodes, adjacent tissues. Study-wide results and caveats: Data fit most tumor T cells coming from lymph node, expanding in tumor. The lymph node origin of tumor T cells was framed as consistent with a hypothesis, not demonstrated. Luminal-like breast cancer showed significantly greater tumor-nontumor repertoire similarity than basal-like breast cancer did. Tumor TCR diversity was below lymph nodes but above nontumor tissue.

This clonotype showed up just a few times. Its antigen is undetermined. TCRdb redid the calling of the multiplex PCR reads with MiXCR, one entry per CDR3 protein. The sample contains around 250,000 distinct CDR3 sequences, around 34% of which appear only once. Axillary draining lymph nodes of breast cancer patients supplied the node samples. The clonotype comes from a female donor with breast cancer. Some clones in this sample may be carry-over from other donors' samples. Specimen: axillary lymph node tissue.

Written as DNA, the CDR3 is TGTGCCAGCAGCTTAGTCCAAGAGACCCAGTACTTC. Amino acid sequence: CASSLVQETQYF. The rearrangement joins TRBV11-2 to TRBJ2-5; D is uncertain. Germline CDR1 is SGHAT and CDR2 is FQNNGV. There are 12 residues in the CDR3. Trimming left V 1 base short and J 1 base short, with 1 base between.